These 20 T cell receptor beta chains came from one sample sequenced in a study of T-cell memory formation after mild COVID-19. Each CDR3 protein gets one entry after TCRdb re-called the 5' RACE reads with MiXCR. The repertoire holds roughly 15,000 distinct CDR3 sequences, around 25% seen once, with 50% to 60% in the top ten. Sequenced material: PBMCs or a T cell subset sorted from them (not recorded which). These TCRs come from a man between 18 and 29 years old who had mild COVID-19 (a few samples of this study predate the infection). Cell type and time point are not known.

This clonotype was counted ten times or more. The V gene is TRBV27, the J gene TRBJ1-4; a weak D match, TRBD1 (5 bases). The CDR3 has 16 residues. Trimming removed 5 bases from V and 4 bases from J, with 17 bases in between. Germline V gene data show CDR1 as MNHEY and CDR2 as SMNVEV (reference sequence). For the CDR3, the DNA is TGTGCCAGCAGTCCCTGGGGCCCTCTTGGTAATGAAAAACTGTTTTTT. Translating it yields CASSPWGPLGNEKLFF.

The chain combines TRBV5-1 with TRBJ2-1; 12 nucleotides align to TRBD1. This CDR3 is built from 15 residues. The junction had 2 bases not matched to a gene; V was cut back by 2 bases and J by 5 bases. Germline values: CDR1 SGHRS, CDR2 YFSETQ. This CDR3 is CASSFGDRGHNEQFF. CDR3 nucleotides: TGCGCCAGCAGCTTTGGGGACAGGGGGCACAATGAGCAGTTCTTC.

Many counts were recorded for this clonotype. The rearrangement uses TRBV10-3 and TRBJ2-7, with a possible D match to TRBD1 (5 bases). There are 13 residues in the CDR3. Germline V gene lookup returns CDR1 ENHRY and CDR2 SYGVKD. The germline V and J ends were trimmed by 6 bases and 5 bases, with 14 bases remaining between them. CDR3: CAIRWPEGDEQYF. The CDR3 coding sequence is TGTGCCATCAGGTGGCCCGAAGGGGACGAGCAGTACTTC.

The chain combines TRBV4-1 with TRBJ1-1; D is uncertain. The CDR3 runs 15 residues. Deletions cut 1 base from V and 0 bases from J, with 9 bases between. Germline V CDR1 and CDR2: MGHRA, YSYEKL. The CDR3 loop reads CASSQGRLLNTEAFF. As DNA, the CDR3 is TGCGCCAGCAGCCAAGGTAGGCTTCTGAACACTGAAGCTTTCTTT.

There are a few counts of this clonotype. This sequence joins TRBV6-5 and TRBJ1-6, with a possible D match to TRBD1 (6 bases). CDR3 length: 18 residues. V lost 6 bases, J lost 8 bases, and 26 bases lay in between. Per germline, CDR1 MNHEY and CDR2 SVGAGI. In nucleotides, the CDR3 is TGTGCCAGCAGCCACAACTCCAGGGGTCAGGCAGGGGATTCACCCCTCCACTTT. It codes for CASSHNSRGQAGDSPLHF.

This rearrangement joins TRBV5-6 to TRBJ2-1, with 10 bases that match TRBD1. This CDR3 spans 16 amino acids. From germline, CDR1 is SGHDT and CDR2 YYEEEE. Losses at the gene ends were 4 bases for V and 10 bases for J; bases not matched to a gene: 14. DNA for the CDR3: TGTGCCAGCAGCCCCCGGTTGGCGGGACAGGGGTACGAGCAGTTCTTC. Encoded protein: CASSPRLAGQGYEQFF.

V usage is TRBV19 and J usage is TRBJ1-1; unclear D gene. Germline loops: CDR1 LNHDA, CDR2 SQIVND (reference sequence). This CDR3 spans 12 amino acids. Trimming pared 3 bases from V and 2 bases from J, leaving 4 bases between. The CDR3 is CASSMGNTEAFF. Here the CDR3 DNA reads TGTGCCAGTAGTATGGGAAACACTGAAGCTTTCTTT. The full variable domain, rest sourced from reference TRBV19 and TRBJ1-1, is DGGITQSPKYLFRKEGQNVTLSCEQNLNHDAMYWYRQDPGQGLRLIYYSQIVNDFQKGDIAEGYSVSREKKESFPLTVTSAQKNPTAFYLCASSMGNTEAFFGQGTRLTVV.

The chain is built from TRBV5-6 and TRBJ2-5; TRBD1 is a possible D gene (6 bases). This CDR3 comprises 17 residues. Germline values: CDR1 SGHDT, CDR2 YYEEEE. Trimming shortened V by 0 bases and J by 4 bases, and 19 bases separated the two germline ends. Here the CDR3 reads CASSLESAGDQGETQYF. Written as DNA, the CDR3 is TGTGCCAGCAGCTTGGAGTCGGCAGGGGATCAGGGAGAGACCCAGTACTTC.

CDR3 sequence (DNA): TGTGCCAGCAGCTTAGTGGGATCGACTAATGAAAAACTGTTTTTT. Its protein is CASSLVGSTNEKLFF. The chain couples TRBV11-2 to TRBJ1-4, with no clear D. Germline values: CDR1 SGHAT, CDR2 FQNNGV. There are 15 residues in the CDR3. V dropped 1 base and J dropped 2 bases, with 8 bases sitting between them.

This clonotype has a count of ten or more. The chain recombines TRBV20-1 with TRBJ2-1; 9 nucleotides align to TRBD2. Trimming at V came to 5 bases and at J to 5 bases, leaving 10 bases not matched to a gene. This CDR3 has 15 amino acids. CDR1 and CDR2 from the germline V gene are DFQATT and SNEGSKA (reference sequence). CDR3 in DNA: TGCAGTGCTGATGATCCGGGACTAGCAGACAATGAGCAGTTCTTC. Its translation is CSADDPGLADNEQFF.

This chain joins TRBV20-1 and TRBJ1-4, with D perhaps TRBD1 (5 bases). Trimming removed 6 bases at V and 7 bases at J, with 15 bases between. CDR3 size: 13 residues. Germline loops: CDR1 DFQATT, CDR2 SNEGSKA (reference sequence). CDR3 nucleotide sequence: TGCAGTGCGTCGCCCGGGACTTTTGAAAAACTGTTTTTT. This gives the protein CSASPGTFEKLFF.

V usage is TRBV11-2 and J usage is TRBJ2-5; 8 bases are shared with TRBD2. In germline, CDR1 is SGHAT, CDR2 FQNNGV. The length of the CDR3 is 14 residues. Trimming took 4 bases from V and 1 from J; bases not matched to a gene: 2. CDR3 coding DNA: TGTGCCAGCAGCTCCCGGGGGGGCCAAGAGACCCAGTACTTC. Protein product: CASSSRGGQETQYF. Combining the CDR3 with reference TRBV11-2 and TRBJ2-5 gives the whole variable domain EAGVAQSPRYKIIEKRQSVAFWCNPISGHATLYWYQQILGQGPKLLIQFQNNGVVDDSQLPKDRFSAERLKGVDSTLKIQPAKLEDSAVYLCASSSRGGQETQYFGPGTRLLVL.

There are a few counts of this clonotype. V usage is TRBV4-1 and J usage is TRBJ2-5; no definite D call. Between the trimmed V and J ends, which lost 2 bases and 4 bases, there was a span of 11 bases. Germline CDR1 is MGHRA and CDR2 is YSYEKL. The CDR3 length is 14 residues. Here the CDR3 reads CASSQKGLIETQYF. Here the CDR3 DNA reads TGCGCCAGCAGCCAAAAGGGTCTCATAGAGACCCAGTACTTC.

The chain combines TRBV10-3 with TRBJ2-7; tentative D call: TRBD2 (6 bases). CDR3 length: 13 amino acids. The germline gives CDR1 ENHRY, CDR2 SYGVKD. Trimming pared 4 bases from V and 6 bases from J, leaving 13 bases between. CDR3 in DNA: TGTGCCATCAGTGGGGTTGGTAGCGGCGAGCAGTACTTC. Translating gives CAISGVGSGEQYF.

This clonotype occurred a few times. CDR3 residues: CASSVEPGADTEAFF. DNA of the CDR3: TGTGCCAGCAGCGTAGAGCCGGGGGCGGATACTGAAGCTTTCTTT. The chain uses TRBV9 and TRBJ1-1, with D possibly matching TRBD1 (6 bases). Germline V lookup: CDR1 SGDLS, CDR2 YYNGEE. The CDR3 contains 15 residues. Trimming took off 0 bases at V and 5 bases at J, with 14 bases between the two ends. Variable domain in full (rest from reference TRBV9 and TRBJ1-1): DSGVTQTPKHLITATGQRVTLRCSPRSGDLSVYWYQQSLDQGLQFLIQYYNGEERAKGNILERFSAQQFPDLHSELNLSSLELGDSALYFCASSVEPGADTEAFFGQGTRLTVV.

The table lists this clonotype with many counts. The chain links TRBV9 to TRBJ2-7; D tentatively fits TRBD1 or TRBD2 (5 bases each). Looked up from germline, CDR1 is SGDLS and CDR2 is YYNGEE. The CDR3 is 15 residues long. V dropped 4 bases and J dropped 4 bases, with 18 bases sitting between them. Here the CDR3 DNA reads TGTGCCAGCAGCCTCCTCCAGGGACCTACTTACGAGCAGTACTTC. Encoded protein: CASSLLQGPTYEQYF.

In its sample, this clonotype ranks as medium-sized. The chain links TRBV7-6 to TRBJ2-1; no firm D call. V lost 0 bases and J lost 2, with 8 bases in between. Germline CDR1 reads SGHVS; CDR2 reads FNYEAQ. The CDR3 totals 15 residues. The CDR3 protein is CASSLALVPYNEQFF. The CDR3 coding sequence is TGTGCCAGCAGCTTAGCGTTGGTTCCCTACAATGAGCAGTTCTTC.

This clonotype was seen repeatedly, ten times or more. The rearrangement links TRBV4-2 to TRBJ2-5; TRBD2 matches 10 bases. Germline lookup yields CDR1 LGHNA and CDR2 YNFKEQ. The CDR3 consists of 18 residues. Trimming cost V 3 bases and J 5 bases; bases outside gene matches: 15. CDR3 sequence (DNA): TGTGCCAGCAGCCACCCGGGCGGCAGCGGGGGGGCCGGGGAGACCCAGTACTTC. Its translation is CASSHPGGSGGAGETQYF.

This clonotype was counted ten times or more. The chain links TRBV9 to TRBJ1-2, with 8 nucleotides matching TRBD1. V was clipped by 3 bases and J by 4 bases; unmatched bases: 8. The CDR3 runs 15 residues. Germline V gene data show CDR1 as SGDLS and CDR2 as YYNGEE. DNA for the CDR3: TGTGCCAGCAGCGCCGGACAGGGCCCTTCCTATGGCTACACCTTC. Residues: CASSAGQGPSYGYTF.

The V and J genes are TRBV21-1 and TRBJ1-6; the table assigns TRBD1, which was not confirmed against the DNA. TRBV21-1 is noted as a pseudogene. The CDR3 extends over 14 amino acids. The CDR3 sequence: CASSQGFNNSPLHF. The CDR3, as DNA: TGTGCCAGCAGCCAGGGGTTTAATAATTCACCCCTCCACTTT.